These 23 T cell receptor beta chains were all obtained from the same sample, sequenced in a study of T cell responses to AZD1222 COVID-19 vaccine. Repertoires were generated with immunoSEQ multiplex PCR, while TCRdb's copy carries only in-frame clones and drops some. The sample gives around 150,000 clones, about 91% of which show up once; around 4% is in the top ten. This sample comprised peripheral blood, obtained on day 0 of MenACWY control vaccination. These receptors came from an adult in good health.

The chain links TRBV11-3 to TRBJ1-1; D is ambiguous. CDR3 length equals 15 residues. Germline CDR1 is SGHNT and CDR2 is YENEEA. The germline V and J ends were trimmed by 0 bases and 0 bases, with 8 bases remaining between them. The CDR3 sequence is CASSLEGPMNTEAFF. The DNA for the CDR3 is TGTGCCAGCAGCTTAGAGGGTCCAATGAACACTGAAGCTTTCTTT. Using reference TRBV11-3 and TRBJ1-1 for the parts outside the CDR3, the full variable domain is EAGVVQSPRYKIIEKKQPVAFWCNPISGHNTLYWYLQNLGQGPELLIRYENEEAVDDSQLPKDRFSAERLKGVDSTLKIQPAELGDSAVYLCASSLEGPMNTEAFFGQGTRLTVV.

A single count supports this clone. The chain employs TRBV19 and TRBJ1-4; D remains ambiguous. The V end lost 8 bases, the J end lost 2 bases, and 12 bases lay between the germline ends. Germline CDR1 and CDR2: LNHDA and SQIVND (reference sequence). The CDR3 sequence is 14 residues long. CDR3 bases: TGTGCCAGTTGCCTGGGGAGGACTAATGAAAAACTGTTTTTT. Translating it yields CASCLGRTNEKLFF. Complete variable domain (other parts from reference TRBV19 and TRBJ1-4): DGGITQSPKYLFRKEGQNVTLSCEQNLNHDAMYWYRQDPGQGLRLIYYSQIVNDFQKGDIAEGYSVSREKKESFPLTVTSAQKNPTAFYLCASCLGRTNEKLFFGSGTQLSVL.

V and J are TRBV28 and TRBJ1-3, with D maybe TRBD1 (5 bases). Germline V gene sequence: CDR1 MDHEN, CDR2 SYDVKM. This CDR3 spans 15 amino acids. V lost 3 bases to trimming and J lost 2 bases, with 11 bases between them. The CDR3 DNA reads as TGTGCCAGCAGTTTTGGGGCAGGTACTGGAAACACCATATATTTT. Translating gives CASSFGAGTGNTIYF.

The V and J genes are TRBV11-2 and TRBJ1-4; D unclear. Germline V gene data show CDR1 as SGHAT and CDR2 as FQNNGV. CDR3 length: 13 amino acids. The V end was cut by 0 bases, the J end by 8 bases, with 7 bases between. The CDR3 reads CASSLERHEKLFF. CDR3 DNA: TGTGCCAGCAGCTTAGAACGGCACGAAAAACTGTTTTTT. Supplemented by reference TRBV11-2 and TRBJ1-4, the full variable domain reads EAGVAQSPRYKIIEKRQSVAFWCNPISGHATLYWYQQILGQGPKLLIQFQNNGVVDDSQLPKDRFSAERLKGVDSTLKIQPAKLEDSAVYLCASSLERHEKLFFGSGTQLSVL.

The genes are TRBV6-5 and TRBJ2-3; possible D gene TRBD1, 6 bases. Trimming took off 5 bases at V and 1 base at J, with 10 bases between the two ends. This CDR3 has 14 amino acids. From germline, CDR1 is MNHEY and CDR2 SVGAGI. The CDR3 loop is CASSSRTGTDTQYF. DNA for the CDR3: TGTGCCAGCAGTAGCCGGACAGGCACAGATACGCAGTATTTT.

The chain has TRBV19 and TRBJ1-5; 7 bases map to TRBD1. Germline trimming cut 2 bases from V and 7 bases from J; bases unmatched to any gene: 8. Germline V CDR1 and CDR2: LNHDA, SQIVND (reference sequence). CDR3 length: 15 amino acids. Here the CDR3 reads CASSIQQGFGQPQHF. CDR3 bases: TGTGCCAGTAGTATACAACAGGGGTTCGGGCAGCCCCAGCATTTT.

This clone was picked up one time. This chain joins TRBV10-1 and TRBJ1-5; tentative D call: TRBD1 (5 bases). CDR1 is WNHNN, CDR2 SYGVQD, per germline (reference sequence). Between the trimmed V and J ends, which lost 6 bases and 4 bases, there was a span of 10 bases. The CDR3 totals 13 residues. CDR3 protein: CASSPGGNQPQHF. CDR3 sequence (DNA): TGCGCCAGCAGCCCCGGGGGGAATCAGCCCCAGCATTTT.

This chain joins TRBV11-2 and TRBJ2-7; D unresolved. Trimming pared 1 base from V and 6 bases from J, leaving 10 bases between. Germline V gene sequence: CDR1 SGHAT, CDR2 FQNNGV. This CDR3 is built from 13 residues. The CDR3 DNA follows: TGTGCCAGCAGCTTAGGTAGCTGGTCCGAGCAGTACTTC. Residues: CASSLGSWSEQYF.

This chain joins TRBV6-5 and TRBJ2-7; a weak D match, TRBD1 (6 bases). The CDR3 runs 13 residues. V lost 11 bases and J 2 bases, leaving 16 bases between the germline ends. Germline V gives CDR1 MNHEY, CDR2 SVGAGI. CDR3 residues: CAVSSDSPYEQYF. CDR3 coding DNA: TGTGCCGTCTCTTCGGACAGCCCCTACGAGCAGTACTTC.

This clone came up a few times. The chain employs TRBV10-3 and TRBJ1-5; possibly TRBD1 for D (6 bases). The CDR3 covers 18 residues. Germline CDR1 and CDR2: ENHRY and SYGVKD. V was trimmed by 2 bases and J by 0 bases, leaving 17 bases between them. CDR3 region: CAISETPTGIYSNQPQHF. The CDR3 DNA is TGTGCCATCAGTGAGACACCAACAGGGATTTATAGCAATCAGCCCCAGCATTTT.

V is TRBV11-2 and J is TRBJ2-7, with 7 bases aligning to TRBD1. Trimming removed 5 bases from V and 2 bases from J; junction bases left unmatched: 9. The germline V gene has CDR1 SGHAT and CDR2 FQNNGV. This CDR3 is 15 amino acids long. The CDR3 DNA reads as TGTGCCAGCAGCCAAAATCGGGACAGTACCTACGAGCAGTACTTC. Translating it yields CASSQNRDSTYEQYF.

This clone has more than one count but fewer than ten. The chain employs TRBV7-9 and TRBJ2-7; D unclear. Germline V lookup: CDR1 SEHNR, CDR2 FQNEAQ (reference sequence). Trimming left V 1 base short and J 0 bases short, with 10 bases between. The CDR3 has 15 amino acids. The CDR3 DNA is TGTGCCAGCAGCTTAGTCCCGTCTTCCTCCTACGAGCAGTACTTC. Residues: CASSLVPSSSYEQYF. Full variable domain (rest looked up from reference TRBV7-9 and TRBJ2-7): DTGVSQNPRHKITKRGQNVTFRCDPISEHNRLYWYRQTLGQGPEFLTYFQNEAQLEKSRLLSDRFSAERPKGSFSTLEIQRTEQGDSAMYLCASSLVPSSSYEQYFGPGTRLTVT.

The chain employs TRBV7-9 and TRBJ1-4; D unclear. The CDR3 spans 14 residues. Trimming took 5 bases from V and 4 from J, leaving 11 bases between them. Germline V lookup: CDR1 SEHNR, CDR2 FQNEAQ (reference sequence). The CDR3 sequence is CASSPGGVNEKLFF. DNA of the CDR3: TGTGCCAGCAGCCCCGGCGGAGTTAATGAAAAACTGTTTTTT.

J is TRBJ1-1 and V is TRBV21-1. TRBV21-1 is described as a pseudogene. The CDR3 length is 14 residues. DNA of the CDR3: TGTGCCAGCAGCAAAGAAAGGTACAGCTCCAAGGGTTTCTTT. It encodes CASSKERYSSKGFF.

V and J are TRBV6-5 and TRBJ2-1; D is perhaps TRBD2 (5 bases). V was clipped by 0 bases and J by 10 bases, with 13 bases between them. The CDR3 spans 14 residues. Germline loops: CDR1 MNHEY, CDR2 SVGAGI. CDR3 loop: CASSYSIRGSEQFF. The CDR3 DNA sequence: TGTGCCAGCAGTTACTCGATCAGAGGGTCGGAGCAGTTCTTC.

Remarks on this clone: At one of its ends the junction is not consistent with the germline gene, which may arise from a read error. The V call is TRBV30, the J call TRBJ1-1, with a weak D call TRBD1 (5 bases). Germline CDR1 GTSNPN, CDR2 SVGIG (reference sequence). This CDR3 spans 9 amino acids. CDR3 sequence (DNA): TGTGCCTGGAGCCCGGGACTTAGCTTT. Protein: CAWSPGLSF.

This chain uses TRBV12-3 or TRBV12-4 with TRBJ1-1; D possibly corresponds to TRBD1 (6 bases). This CDR3 has 13 residues. The ends were cut back, 8 bases at V and 1 base at J, with 11 bases in the middle. The CDR3 sequence is CASVGQTNTEAFF. In nucleotides, the CDR3 is TGTGCCAGCGTAGGACAGACGAACACTGAAGCTTTCTTT.

DNA for the CDR3: TGCGCCAGCAGCCAAGATTTCCCGACCGTCGATGAGCCCCAGCATTTT. This codes for CASSQDFPTVDEPQHF. V gene TRBV4-1 combines with J gene TRBJ1-5, with D unresolved. Germline V gene data show CDR1 as MGHRA and CDR2 as YSYEKL. The V end was cut by 0 bases, the J end by 8 bases, with 17 bases between. CDR3 length: 16 amino acids.

The chain is built from TRBV6-5 and TRBJ1-2; D is uncertain. The CDR3 runs 14 residues. Trimming removed 6 bases at V and 6 bases at J, with 17 bases between. CDR1 and CDR2 (germline): MNHEY, SVGAGI. CDR3 bases: TGTGCCAGCAGCCGAGAGAGGACTGCCCATGGCTACACCTTC. Protein: CASSRERTAHGYTF.

This clone was seen a single time. V and J are TRBV2 and TRBJ1-1, with D unresolved. The CDR3 runs 12 residues. CDR1 is SNHLY, CDR2 FYNNEI, per germline. Trimming left V 6 bases short and J 0 bases short, with 5 bases between. CDR3 protein: CASRLLNTEAFF. The DNA for the CDR3 is TGTGCCAGCAGATTGTTGAACACTGAAGCTTTCTTT.

The chain uses TRBV3-1 (or the pseudogene TRBV3-2) and TRBJ1-1; D gene ambiguous. Germline V gives CDR1 LGHDT, CDR2 YNNKEL (reference sequence). The CDR3 is 11 amino acids. Deletions cut 4 bases from V and 7 bases from J, with 7 bases between. CDR3 residues: CASSLENEAFF. The CDR3 nucleotides read TGTGCCAGCAGCCTGGAGAATGAAGCTTTCTTT.

The CDR3 nucleotides read TGCGCCAGCAGCTTTTCCAGGGGTGCGTCAGTATTCACTGAAGCTTTCTTT. This gives the protein CASSFSRGASVFTEAFF. The rearrangement links TRBV5-1 to TRBJ1-1; D is possibly TRBD1 (6 bases). The CDR3 is 17 residues long. V lost 2 bases and J 4 bases, leaving 21 bases between the germline ends. Germline V gene sequence: CDR1 SGHRS, CDR2 YFSETQ. Full variable domain (outside the CDR3, taken from reference TRBV5-1 and TRBJ1-1): KAGVTQTPRYLIKTRGQQVTLSCSPISGHRSVSWYQQTPGQGLQFLFEYFSETQRNKGNFPGRFSGRQFSNSRSEMNVSTLELGDSALYLCASSFSRGASVFTEAFFGQGTRLTVV.

The rearrangement links TRBV2 to TRBJ1-1; D remains ambiguous. The CDR3 has 14 residues. V was cut by 7 bases and J by 1 base, with 13 bases left in between. CDR1 is SNHLY, CDR2 FYNNEI, per germline. CDR3 sequence reads: CASTIESKNTEAFF. CDR3 bases: TGTGCCAGCACCATCGAGTCCAAGAACACTGAAGCTTTCTTT.